The 22 T cell receptor beta chains listed next were all sequenced from one sample in a study of T-cell memory formation after mild COVID-19. TCRdb re-analysed the 5' RACE reads in MiXCR, keeping a single row per CDR3 protein. The sample lists 500,000 to 650,000 distinct CDR3 sequences; less than 25% were seen once. The sample taken for sequencing was PBMCs or a T cell subset sorted from them (not recorded which). Source of these receptors: an adult woman who had mild COVID-19 (a few samples of this study predate the infection). Cell type and time point are not known.

In this sample, this clonotype turned up a few times. The V call is TRBV29-1, the J call TRBJ2-2, with D maybe TRBD2 (5 bases). Germline V gene sequence: CDR1 SQVTM, CDR2 ANQGSEA. CDR3 length: 15 residues. V lost 2 bases to trimming and J lost 9 bases, with 19 bases between them. As DNA, the CDR3 is TGCAGCGTTGAAAAAGCGGCTGGGGTCTACAGGGAGCTGTTTTTT. This gives the protein CSVEKAAGVYRELFF.

The chain couples TRBV13 to TRBJ1-3, with D tentatively TRBD1 (5 bases). V gave up 5 bases and J gave up 4 bases, with 30 bases separating them. Germline loops: CDR1 PRHDT, CDR2 FYEKMQ (reference sequence). The CDR3 totals 20 residues. The CDR3 is CASSAVYERTGANSGNTIYF. The CDR3 DNA sequence: TGTGCCAGCAGCGCCGTGTATGAAAGGACCGGGGCCAACTCAGGAAACACCATATATTTT.

The rearrangement uses TRBV5-4 and TRBJ2-1, with 12 bases lining up with TRBD2. The V gene end was trimmed by 0 bases and the J gene end by 2 bases; junction bases not matched to a gene: 6. The CDR3 is 18 amino acids. The V gene's germline CDR1 is SGHNT and CDR2 YYREEE (reference sequence). The CDR3 reads CASSLGLAGGHPYNEQFF. In DNA form, the CDR3 reads TGTGCCAGCAGCTTGGGCCTAGCGGGAGGGCATCCCTACAATGAGCAGTTCTTC. The full variable domain, completed using reference TRBV5-4 and TRBJ2-1, is ETGVTQSPTHLIKTRGQQVTLRCSSQSGHNTVSWYQQALGQGPQFIFQYYREEENGRGNFPPRFSGLQFPNYSSELNVNALELDDSALYLCASSLGLAGGHPYNEQFFGPGTRLTVL.

The chain joins TRBV4-1 to TRBJ2-4; D call uncertain. The CDR3 totals 13 residues. Trimming removed 3 bases at V and 4 bases at J, with 7 bases between. The V gene's germline CDR1 is MGHRA and CDR2 YSYEKL. CDR3 DNA: TGCGCCAGCAGCCACCTTGAGAAAAACATTCAGTACTTC. Protein sequence: CASSHLEKNIQYF.

This clonotype has a handful of counts. The V and J genes are TRBV6-5 and TRBJ1-4; possible D gene TRBD1, 5 bases. There are 14 residues in the CDR3. V was cut by 4 bases and J by 0 bases, with 6 bases left in between. Germline V CDR1 and CDR2: MNHEY, SVGAGI. The chain's CDR3 is CASSSRATNEKLFF. The DNA for the CDR3 is TGTGCCAGCAGTTCCAGGGCAACTAATGAAAAACTGTTTTTT.

This clonotype turned up a few times. CDR3 DNA: TGTGCCAGCAGCCAAGCCTCCATGGGACTGCTGAACACTGAAGCTTTCTTT. Protein: CASSQASMGLLNTEAFF. V usage is TRBV4-2 and J usage is TRBJ1-1; TRBD1 might be the D (5 bases). CDR3 length: 17 residues. CDR1 and CDR2 from the germline V gene are LGHNA and YNFKEQ. The V gene lost 1 base and the J gene lost 0 bases, with 15 bases spanning the gap.

This clonotype was seen more than once but under ten times. The chain uses TRBV7-6 and TRBJ2-2; 12 bases line up with TRBD1. Unmatched junction bases numbered 2, after V lost 0 bases and J lost 3 bases. Germline CDR1 SGHVS, CDR2 FNYEAQ. The CDR3 is made up of 17 amino acids. DNA for the CDR3: TGTGCCAGCAGCTTAGCGGGACAGGGGGCAGACACCGGGGAGCTGTTTTTT. Translation: CASSLAGQGADTGELFF.

The rearrangement uses TRBV30 and TRBJ2-3; 15 bases line up with TRBD2. Germline CDR1 reads GTSNPN; CDR2 reads SVGIG (reference sequence). Losses at the gene ends were 1 base for V and 6 bases for J; bases not matched to a gene: 5. This CDR3 is built from 16 residues. The CDR3 nucleotides are TGTGCCTGGAGTGCAACCGGGACTAGCGGGAGGGATACGCAGTATTTT. As protein: CAWSATGTSGRDTQYF.

The gene calls are TRBV30 and TRBJ2-1; 7 nucleotides line up with TRBD2. The V gene end was trimmed by 3 bases and the J gene end by 8 bases; junction bases not matched to a gene: 7. Germline lookup yields CDR1 GTSNPN and CDR2 SVGIG (reference sequence). The CDR3 length is 13 residues. The CDR3 region is CAWRPREYHEQFF. In DNA, the CDR3 is TGTGCCTGGAGGCCGCGGGAGTACCATGAGCAGTTCTTC.

This sequence joins TRBV10-2 and TRBJ2-1; TRBD2 aligns across 7 bases. In germline, CDR1 is WSHSY, CDR2 SAAADI. This CDR3 is 15 amino acids long. Losses at the gene ends were 6 bases for V and 0 bases for J; bases not matched to a gene: 5. CDR3 nucleotides: TGCGCCAGCAGGGAAAGCGGGGACTCCTACAATGAGCAGTTCTTC. As protein: CASRESGDSYNEQFF.

V is TRBV6-5 and J is TRBJ2-3; 11 nucleotides agree with TRBD1. The V gene end was trimmed by 6 bases and the J gene end by 2 bases; junction bases not matched to a gene: 4. Germline loops: CDR1 MNHEY, CDR2 SVGAGI. CDR3 size: 15 residues. CDR3 residues: CASSHGQGATDTQYF. The CDR3 coding sequence is TGTGCCAGCAGCCATGGACAGGGGGCCACAGATACGCAGTATTTT.

The rearrangement links TRBV27 to TRBJ2-7; no firm D call. Germline-derived CDR1 and CDR2 are MNHEY and SMNVEV (reference sequence). The CDR3 extends over 13 amino acids. With 3 bases removed from V and 2 bases from J, the gap between germline ends came to 8 bases. CDR3 in DNA: TGTGCCAGCAGTTTGTTTGCGACCTACGAGCAGTACTTC. It encodes CASSLFATYEQYF.

This clonotype has just one count. The rearrangement joins TRBV2 to TRBJ1-2; 10 bases agree with TRBD1. Germline V gives CDR1 SNHLY, CDR2 FYNNEI. This CDR3 contains 16 residues. Losses at the gene ends were 8 bases for V and 5 bases for J; bases not matched to a gene: 14. In DNA, the CDR3 is TGTGCCAGCTCTTTGGTGGAGACAGGGGGCCCGTATGGCTACACCTTC. Its protein product is CASSLVETGGPYGYTF.

This clonotype has more than one count but fewer than ten. The chain combines TRBV7-9 with TRBJ1-6; D is ambiguous. This CDR3 is 17 amino acids long. Germline CDR1 is SEHNR and CDR2 is FQNEAQ (reference sequence). V lost 5 bases to trimming and J lost 0 bases, with 14 bases between them. The CDR3 protein is CASSTQTYSSYNSPLHF. CDR3 nucleotides: TGTGCCAGCAGCACCCAGACTTATAGCTCCTATAATTCACCCCTCCACTTT.

The chain has TRBV6-5 and TRBJ1-1, with 9 bases identical to TRBD1. CDR3 length: 16 amino acids. V gave up 4 bases and J gave up 5 bases; unmatched junction bases: 11. CDR1 is MNHEY, CDR2 SVGAGI, per germline. CDR3 protein: CASSSPAGQGRTEAFF. The CDR3 DNA sequence: TGTGCCAGCAGTTCCCCGGCGGGACAGGGTCGGACTGAAGCTTTCTTT.

CDR3 DNA: TGCGCCAGCAGCCAATTTGAGCGGGTCTCCTACAATGAGCAGTTCTTC. Translation: CASSQFERVSYNEQFF. This sequence joins TRBV4-3 and TRBJ2-1; possible D gene TRBD2, 6 bases. Trimming took off 2 bases at V and 0 bases at J, with 11 bases between the two ends. This CDR3 comprises 16 residues. CDR1 LGHNA and CDR2 YSLEER come from the germline V gene.

The V and J genes are TRBV5-1 and TRBJ2-3; TRBD2 agrees at 7 bases. The CDR3 is 17 residues long. The V segment lost 0 bases and the J segment 1 base; nucleotides outside the gene matches: 8. Germline CDR1 and CDR2: SGHRS and YFSETQ. The CDR3 DNA reads as TGCGCCAGCAGCTTGGGACCTCTGGCGGGGGGCACAGATACGCAGTATTTT. Translated, it gives CASSLGPLAGGTDTQYF. Drawing the rest from reference TRBV5-1 and TRBJ2-3, the complete variable domain is KAGVTQTPRYLIKTRGQQVTLSCSPISGHRSVSWYQQTPGQGLQFLFEYFSETQRNKGNFPGRFSGRQFSNSRSEMNVSTLELGDSALYLCASSLGPLAGGTDTQYFGPGTRLTVL.

This clonotype was seen a handful of times. The chain is built from TRBV4-3 and TRBJ2-3; a possible D gene is TRBD2 (7 bases). V lost 0 bases to trimming and J lost 3 bases, with 19 bases between them. The germline V gene encodes CDR1 LGHNA and CDR2 YSLEER. The CDR3 length is 18 residues. The CDR3: CASSQDLAFGGRTDTQYF. The CDR3 coding sequence is TGCGCCAGCAGCCAAGATCTCGCGTTCGGGGGGCGGACAGATACGCAGTATTTT.

The chain combines TRBV4-2 with TRBJ1-2; maybe TRBD1 (5 bases). Germline CDR1 is LGHNA and CDR2 is YNFKEQ. Trimming stripped 0 bases from V and 7 bases from J, with 18 bases between. This CDR3 region has 16 residues. CDR3 in amino acids: CASSQEGRQGGRGYTF. CDR3 nucleotides: TGTGCCAGCAGCCAAGAGGGTCGGCAGGGCGGGCGTGGCTACACCTTC.

The V gene is TRBV19, the J gene TRBJ2-3, with no clear D. There are 12 residues in the CDR3. In germline, CDR1 is LNHDA, CDR2 SQIVND (reference sequence). Trimming took off 6 bases at V and 4 bases at J, with 8 bases between the two ends. CDR3 sequence (DNA): TGTGCCAGTAGGTTGGGTCCAGATACGCAGTATTTT. Its translation is CASRLGPDTQYF. Filled out from reference TRBV19 and TRBJ2-3, the complete variable domain reads DGGITQSPKYLFRKEGQNVTLSCEQNLNHDAMYWYRQDPGQGLRLIYYSQIVNDFQKGDIAEGYSVSREKKESFPLTVTSAQKNPTAFYLCASRLGPDTQYFGPGTRLTVL.

This rearrangement joins TRBV5-5 to TRBJ2-7, with unresolved D. V gave up 5 bases and J gave up 3 bases, with 12 bases separating them. The CDR3 runs 13 residues. Germline CDR1 SGHKS, CDR2 YYEKEE (reference sequence). CDR3 in amino acids: CASRFGPGYEQYF. CDR3 DNA: TGTGCCAGCAGGTTCGGCCCGGGCTACGAGCAGTACTTC. The full variable domain, completed using reference TRBV5-5 and TRBJ2-7, is DAGVTQSPTHLIKTRGQQVTLRCSPISGHKSVSWYQQVLGQGPQFIFQYYEKEERGRGNFPDRFSARQFPNYSSELNVNALLLGDSALYLCASRFGPGYEQYFGPGTRLTVT.

This clonotype has more than one count but fewer than ten. The chain has TRBV4-1 and TRBJ2-7; D tentatively fits TRBD1 or TRBD2 (5 bases each). The CDR3 is made up of 14 amino acids. V gave up 0 bases and J gave up 4 bases, with 10 bases separating them. Germline V gene lookup returns CDR1 MGHRA and CDR2 YSYEKL. CDR3 region: CASSQDWGPYEQYF. CDR3 nucleotides: TGCGCCAGCAGCCAAGATTGGGGACCTTACGAGCAGTACTTC.